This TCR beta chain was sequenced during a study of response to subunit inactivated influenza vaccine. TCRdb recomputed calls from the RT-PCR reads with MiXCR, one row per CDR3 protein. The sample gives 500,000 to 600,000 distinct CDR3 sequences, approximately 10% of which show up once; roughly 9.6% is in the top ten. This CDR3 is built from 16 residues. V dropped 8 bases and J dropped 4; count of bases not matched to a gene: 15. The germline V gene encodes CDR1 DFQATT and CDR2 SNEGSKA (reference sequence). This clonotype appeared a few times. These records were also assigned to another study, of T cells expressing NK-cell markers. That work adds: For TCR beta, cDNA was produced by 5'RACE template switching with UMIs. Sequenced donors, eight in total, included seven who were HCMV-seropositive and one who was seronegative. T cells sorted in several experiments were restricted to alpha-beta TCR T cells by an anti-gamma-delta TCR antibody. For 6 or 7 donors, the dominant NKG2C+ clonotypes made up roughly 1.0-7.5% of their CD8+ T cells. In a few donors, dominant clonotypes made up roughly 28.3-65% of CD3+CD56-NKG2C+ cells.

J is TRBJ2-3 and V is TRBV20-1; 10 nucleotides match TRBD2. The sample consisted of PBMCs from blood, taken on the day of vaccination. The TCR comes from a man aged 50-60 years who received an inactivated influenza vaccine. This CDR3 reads CSRLAAGGATPDTQYF. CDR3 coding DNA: TGCAGTCGGTTAGCAGCGGGGGGGGCCACCCCAGATACGCAGTATTTT.